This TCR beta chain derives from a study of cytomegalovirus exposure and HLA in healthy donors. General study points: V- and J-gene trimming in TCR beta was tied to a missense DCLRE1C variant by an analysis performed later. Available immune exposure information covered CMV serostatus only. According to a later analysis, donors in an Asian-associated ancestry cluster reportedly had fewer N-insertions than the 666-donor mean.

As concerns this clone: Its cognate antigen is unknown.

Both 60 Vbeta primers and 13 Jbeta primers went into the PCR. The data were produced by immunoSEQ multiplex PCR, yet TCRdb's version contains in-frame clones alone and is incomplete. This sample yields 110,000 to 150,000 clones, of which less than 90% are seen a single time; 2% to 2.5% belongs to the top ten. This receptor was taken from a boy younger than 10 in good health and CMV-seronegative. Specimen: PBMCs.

CDR3 in DNA: TGTGCCAGCACAAGCGAGGTTTTTTTTTCTGAAGCTTTCTTT. It yields the protein CASTSEVFFSEAFF. The V and J genes are TRBV6-1 and TRBJ1-1; D is ambiguous. Trimming left V 7 bases short and J 6 bases short, with 18 bases between. This CDR3 is built from 14 residues. CDR1 and CDR2 (germline): MNHNS, SASEGT.